This T cell receptor beta chain was recovered during a study of T cells after posttransplantation cyclophosphamide. This clone was found many times. Here immunoSEQ multiplex PCR was the method, and the copy in TCRdb shows in-frame clones only, minus some. The sample yields over 35,000 clones, without any singletons. Trimming took 4 bases from V and 8 from J; bases not matched to a gene: 7. Germline V lookup: CDR1 SGHDT, CDR2 YYEEEE. The CDR3 covers 13 residues. The receptor's source is a man aged 35-49 years in good health, CMV-negative, and a related stem cell transplant donor. The sequencing sample was made of PBMCs. J is TRBJ1-2 and V is TRBV5-6, with 8 bases fitting TRBD1. The DNA for the CDR3 is TGTGCCAGCAGCCCTTGGACAGGGTGGGGCTACACCTTC. Its translation: CASSPWTGWGYTF. The full variable domain, with the rest looked up from reference TRBV5-6 and TRBJ1-2, is DAGVTQSPTHLIKTRGQQVTLRCSPKSGHDTVSWYQQALGQGPQFIFQYYEEEERQRGNFPDRFSGHQFPNYSSELNVNALLLGDSALYLCASSPWTGWGYTFGSGTRLTVV.